This T cell receptor beta chain was identified during a study of molecular identifiers for immune sequencing clone quantification. This clonotype was observed a handful of times. The CDR3 has 14 residues. Trimming took 2 bases from V and 1 from J; bases not matched to a gene: 1. Germline CDR1 and CDR2: SEHNR and FQNEAQ (reference sequence). Via MiXCR, TCRdb re-called the PCR reads, giving one row per CDR3 protein. Among fewer than 75,000 distinct CDR3 sequences listed, over 15% were seen once. The sample comprised naive CD8+ T cells from blood, with Jurkat cell RNA spiked in. Described subset: FACS-sorted CD8+CD4-CCR7+CD45RA+ naive T cells. The source is a human donor in good health. Some libraries in this study had Jurkat cell RNA spiked in. The rearrangement uses TRBV7-9 and TRBJ2-5; 7 bases line up with TRBD2. CDR3 in amino acids: CASSLPSGQETQYF. DNA of the CDR3: TGTGCCAGCAGCTTACCTAGCGGCCAAGAGACCCAGTACTTC.